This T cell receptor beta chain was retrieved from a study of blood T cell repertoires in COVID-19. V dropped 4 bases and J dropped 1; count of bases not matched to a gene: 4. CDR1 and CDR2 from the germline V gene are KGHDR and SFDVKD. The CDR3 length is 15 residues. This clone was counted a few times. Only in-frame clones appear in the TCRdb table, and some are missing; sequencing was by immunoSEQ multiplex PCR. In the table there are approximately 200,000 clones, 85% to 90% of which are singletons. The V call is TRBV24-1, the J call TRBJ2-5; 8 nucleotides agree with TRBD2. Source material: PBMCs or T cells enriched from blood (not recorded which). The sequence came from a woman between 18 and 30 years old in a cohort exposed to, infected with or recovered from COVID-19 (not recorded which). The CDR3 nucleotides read TGTGCCACCAGTGACCCCACTAGCGGCCAAGAGACCCAGTACTTC. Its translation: CATSDPTSGQETQYF.